The 9 T cell receptor beta chains listed next were all sequenced from one sample in a study of shared clonotypes between healthy human individuals. Method: immunoSEQ multiplex PCR; TCRdb's copy keeps in-frame clones and lacks some. The sample has a few million clones, more than 90% seen once. Material: naive CD4+ T cells sorted from blood. The subset: CD45RA+ positively selected. All receptors derive from a young man in good health.

This chain links TRBV5-1 with TRBJ2-1; 12 bases line up with TRBD2. Trimming took 4 bases from V and 6 from J; bases not matched to a gene: 5. CDR3 length: 15 residues. The V gene's germline CDR1 is SGHRS and CDR2 YFSETQ. The chain's CDR3 is CASSPLAGGGNEQFF. CDR3 bases: TGCGCCAGCAGCCCACTAGCGGGAGGAGGCAATGAGCAGTTCTTC.

This chain links TRBV2 with TRBJ1-5; 9 bases are a match to TRBD1. Trimming removed 8 bases from V and 6 bases from J; junction bases left unmatched: 2. The V gene's germline CDR1 is SNHLY and CDR2 FYNNEI. The CDR3 consists of 12 residues. CDR3 in amino acids: CASDRGSQPQHF. CDR3 nucleotides: TGTGCCAGCGACAGGGGGTCTCAGCCCCAGCATTTT.

The genes are TRBV30 and TRBJ1-4, with TRBD1 matching 7 bases. The CDR3 is 13 amino acids. With 8 bases clipped from V and 5 bases from J, the junction kept 8 bases outside the gene matches. The V gene's germline CDR1 is GTSNPN and CDR2 SVGIG (reference sequence). The CDR3 here is CAVAGQPNEKLFF. In DNA, the CDR3 is TGTGCCGTAGCGGGACAGCCAAATGAAAAACTGTTTTTT.

This clone was seen once. This chain connects TRBV23-1 to TRBJ2-5, with TRBD2 as a possible D gene (5 bases). TRBV23-1 is marked as an open reading frame, function uncertain. This CDR3 comprises 16 residues. Trimming took 3 bases from V and 2 from J, leaving 16 bases between them. CDR3 DNA sequence: TGCGCCAGCAGTCAGAGGGAACGCAGTTTTCAAGAGACCCAGTACTTC. This sequence encodes CASSQRERSFQETQYF.

As regards this clone: Other DNA sequences from this sample encode an identical CDR3 as well. The chain uses TRBV5-1 and TRBJ1-1, with 9 bases that match TRBD1. Germline V lookup: CDR1 SGHRS, CDR2 YFSETQ. V shed 4 bases, J shed 1 base, and the junction held 5 bases outside the gene matches. The CDR3 has 15 amino acids. The CDR3: CASSPGTGPNTEAFF. CDR3 DNA sequence: TGCGCCAGCAGCCCCGGGACAGGGCCGAACACTGAAGCTTTCTTT.

With regard to this clone: This specimen includes other DNA sequences encoding the same CDR3. V usage is TRBV25-1 and J usage is TRBJ1-6; TRBD1 agrees at 9 bases. This CDR3 is built from 15 residues. Germline V gene sequence: CDR1 MGHDK, CDR2 SYGVNS. V was clipped by 5 bases and J by 4 bases; unmatched bases: 3. The DNA of the CDR3 is TGTGCCAGCAGTCCAGACAGGGGGTATAATTCACCCCTCCACTTT. As protein: CASSPDRGYNSPLHF.

The chain employs TRBV19 and TRBJ2-4; D is perhaps TRBD2 (5 bases). CDR3 length equals 18 residues. The germline V and J ends were trimmed by 3 bases and 0 bases, with 18 bases remaining between them. CDR1 and CDR2 (germline): LNHDA, SQIVND (reference sequence). For the CDR3, the DNA is TGTGCCAGTAGTATGGCTCAGGACTTATTTATAGCCAAAAACATTCAGTACTTC. Its protein product is CASSMAQDLFIAKNIQYF.

The chain couples TRBV5-6 to TRBJ2-5; 7 nucleotides agree with TRBD1. From germline, CDR1 is SGHDT and CDR2 YYEEEE. The CDR3 has 14 residues. With 3 bases clipped from V and 5 bases from J, the junction kept 7 bases outside the gene matches. This CDR3 reads CASSYRGGGETQYF. CDR3 nucleotide sequence: TGTGCCAGCAGCTACCGAGGGGGCGGGGAGACCCAGTACTTC.

The chain has TRBV19 and TRBJ1-4; no clear D. The CDR3 is 15 amino acids. Germline CDR1 reads LNHDA; CDR2 reads SQIVND (reference sequence). V shed 2 bases and J shed 4 bases, with 11 bases lying between them. The CDR3 reads CASSILGQYNEKLFF. DNA of the CDR3: TGTGCCAGTAGTATACTGGGCCAGTATAATGAAAAACTGTTTTTT.